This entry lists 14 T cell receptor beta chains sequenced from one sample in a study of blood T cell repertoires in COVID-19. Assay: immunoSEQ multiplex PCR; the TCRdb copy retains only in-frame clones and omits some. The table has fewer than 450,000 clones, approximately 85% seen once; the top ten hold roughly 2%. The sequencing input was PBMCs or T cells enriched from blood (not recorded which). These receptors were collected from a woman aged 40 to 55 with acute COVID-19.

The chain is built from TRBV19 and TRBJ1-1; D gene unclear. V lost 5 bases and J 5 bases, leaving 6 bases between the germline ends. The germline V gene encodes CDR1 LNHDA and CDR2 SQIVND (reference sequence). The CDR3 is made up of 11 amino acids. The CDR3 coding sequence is TGTGCCAGTAGTTTCCGGACTGAAGCTTTCTTT. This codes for CASSFRTEAFF.

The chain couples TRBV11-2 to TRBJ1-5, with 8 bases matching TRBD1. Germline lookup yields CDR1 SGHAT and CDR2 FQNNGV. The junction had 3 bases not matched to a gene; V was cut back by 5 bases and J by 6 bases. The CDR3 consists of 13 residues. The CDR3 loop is CASSPGQAQPQHF. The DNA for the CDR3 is TGTGCCAGCAGCCCGGGACAGGCTCAGCCCCAGCATTTT.

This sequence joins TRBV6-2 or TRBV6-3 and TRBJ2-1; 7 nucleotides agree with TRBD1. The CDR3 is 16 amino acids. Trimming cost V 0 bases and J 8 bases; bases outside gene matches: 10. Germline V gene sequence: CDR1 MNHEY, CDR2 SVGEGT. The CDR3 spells CASSYSMYQQGYEQFF. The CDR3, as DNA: TGTGCCAGCAGTTACTCGATGTACCAACAGGGGTATGAGCAGTTCTTC.

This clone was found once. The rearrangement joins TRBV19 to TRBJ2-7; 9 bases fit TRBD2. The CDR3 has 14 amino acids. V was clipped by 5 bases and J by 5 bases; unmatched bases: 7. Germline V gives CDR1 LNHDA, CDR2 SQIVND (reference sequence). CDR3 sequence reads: CASSSGGGVHEQYF. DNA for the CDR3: TGTGCCAGTAGTTCCGGCGGGGGGGTCCACGAGCAGTACTTC.

In DNA, the CDR3 is TGTGCCAGCAGCCCTCCAGGACTAGCGCGCAGTGAGCAGTTCTTC. It codes for CASSPPGLARSEQFF. The rearrangement uses TRBV28 and TRBJ2-1; TRBD2 aligns across 9 bases. V was clipped by 6 bases and J by 9 bases; unmatched bases: 12. The CDR3 runs to 15 residues. Germline V CDR1 and CDR2: MDHEN, SYDVKM.

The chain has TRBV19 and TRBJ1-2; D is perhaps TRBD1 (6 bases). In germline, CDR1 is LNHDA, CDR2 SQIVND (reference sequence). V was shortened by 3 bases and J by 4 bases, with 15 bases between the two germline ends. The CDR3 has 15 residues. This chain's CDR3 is CASSITGISGYGYTF. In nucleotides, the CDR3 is TGTGCCAGTAGTATCACAGGGATCTCGGGCTATGGCTACACCTTC. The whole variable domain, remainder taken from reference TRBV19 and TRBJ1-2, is DGGITQSPKYLFRKEGQNVTLSCEQNLNHDAMYWYRQDPGQGLRLIYYSQIVNDFQKGDIAEGYSVSREKKESFPLTVTSAQKNPTAFYLCASSITGISGYGYTFGSGTRLTVV.

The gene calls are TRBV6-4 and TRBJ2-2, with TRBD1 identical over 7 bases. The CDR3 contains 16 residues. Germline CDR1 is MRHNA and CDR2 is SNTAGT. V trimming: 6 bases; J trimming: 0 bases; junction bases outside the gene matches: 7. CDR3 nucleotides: TGTGCCAGCAGCCCTGAAGGGGGCGCGAACACCGGGGAGCTGTTTTTT. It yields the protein CASSPEGGANTGELFF.

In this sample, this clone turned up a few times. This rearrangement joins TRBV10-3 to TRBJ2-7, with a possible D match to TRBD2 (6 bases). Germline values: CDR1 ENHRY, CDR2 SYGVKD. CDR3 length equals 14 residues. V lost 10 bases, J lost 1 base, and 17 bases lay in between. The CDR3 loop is CATRNYGTSYEQYF. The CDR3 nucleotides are TGTGCCACCAGGAACTACGGGACTTCCTACGAGCAGTACTTC.

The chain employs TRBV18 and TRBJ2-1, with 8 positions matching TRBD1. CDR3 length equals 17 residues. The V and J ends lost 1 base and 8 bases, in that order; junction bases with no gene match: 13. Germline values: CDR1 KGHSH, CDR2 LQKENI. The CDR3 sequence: CASSPRLVQGDVDEQFF. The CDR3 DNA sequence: TGTGCCAGCTCACCACGACTGGTACAGGGGGACGTCGATGAGCAGTTCTTC. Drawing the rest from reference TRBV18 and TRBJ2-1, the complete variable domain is NAGVMQNPRHLVRRRGQEARLRCSPMKGHSHVYWYRQLPEEGLKFMVYLQKENIIDESGMPKERFSAEFPKEGPSILRIQQVVRGDSAAYFCASSPRLVQGDVDEQFFGPGTRLTVL.

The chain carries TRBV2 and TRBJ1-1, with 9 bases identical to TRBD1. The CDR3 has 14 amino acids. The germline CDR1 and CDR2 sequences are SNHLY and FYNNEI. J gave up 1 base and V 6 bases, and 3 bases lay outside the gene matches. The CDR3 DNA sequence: TGTGCCAGCAGCCCGACAGGGGGGAACACTGAAGCTTTCTTT. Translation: CASSPTGGNTEAFF.

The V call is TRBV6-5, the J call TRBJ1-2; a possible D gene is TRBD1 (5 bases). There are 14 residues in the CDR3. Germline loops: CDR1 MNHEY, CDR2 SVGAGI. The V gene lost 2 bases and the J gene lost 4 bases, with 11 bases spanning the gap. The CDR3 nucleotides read TGTGCCAGCAGTTACCGTCGGGGGACCTATGGCTACACCTTC. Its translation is CASSYRRGTYGYTF.

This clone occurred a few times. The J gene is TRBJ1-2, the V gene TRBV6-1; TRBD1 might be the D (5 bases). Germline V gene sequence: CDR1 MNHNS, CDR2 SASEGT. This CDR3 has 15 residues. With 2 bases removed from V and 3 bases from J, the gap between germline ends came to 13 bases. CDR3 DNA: TGTGCCAGCAGTGAATTGGGGGGACCTTACTATGGCTACACCTTC. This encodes CASSELGGPYYGYTF.

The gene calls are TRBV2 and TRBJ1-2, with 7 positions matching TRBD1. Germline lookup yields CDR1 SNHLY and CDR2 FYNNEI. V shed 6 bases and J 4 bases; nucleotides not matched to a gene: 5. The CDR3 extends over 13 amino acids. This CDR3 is CASSGDRAYGYTF. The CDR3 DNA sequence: TGTGCCAGCAGCGGAGACAGGGCCTATGGCTACACCTTC.

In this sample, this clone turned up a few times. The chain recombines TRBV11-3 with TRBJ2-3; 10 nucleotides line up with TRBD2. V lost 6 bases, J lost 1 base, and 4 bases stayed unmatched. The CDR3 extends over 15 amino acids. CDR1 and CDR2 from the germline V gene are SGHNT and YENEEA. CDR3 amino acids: CASSSGTSGTDTQYF. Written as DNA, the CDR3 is TGTGCCAGCAGTTCCGGGACTAGCGGCACAGATACGCAGTATTTT.